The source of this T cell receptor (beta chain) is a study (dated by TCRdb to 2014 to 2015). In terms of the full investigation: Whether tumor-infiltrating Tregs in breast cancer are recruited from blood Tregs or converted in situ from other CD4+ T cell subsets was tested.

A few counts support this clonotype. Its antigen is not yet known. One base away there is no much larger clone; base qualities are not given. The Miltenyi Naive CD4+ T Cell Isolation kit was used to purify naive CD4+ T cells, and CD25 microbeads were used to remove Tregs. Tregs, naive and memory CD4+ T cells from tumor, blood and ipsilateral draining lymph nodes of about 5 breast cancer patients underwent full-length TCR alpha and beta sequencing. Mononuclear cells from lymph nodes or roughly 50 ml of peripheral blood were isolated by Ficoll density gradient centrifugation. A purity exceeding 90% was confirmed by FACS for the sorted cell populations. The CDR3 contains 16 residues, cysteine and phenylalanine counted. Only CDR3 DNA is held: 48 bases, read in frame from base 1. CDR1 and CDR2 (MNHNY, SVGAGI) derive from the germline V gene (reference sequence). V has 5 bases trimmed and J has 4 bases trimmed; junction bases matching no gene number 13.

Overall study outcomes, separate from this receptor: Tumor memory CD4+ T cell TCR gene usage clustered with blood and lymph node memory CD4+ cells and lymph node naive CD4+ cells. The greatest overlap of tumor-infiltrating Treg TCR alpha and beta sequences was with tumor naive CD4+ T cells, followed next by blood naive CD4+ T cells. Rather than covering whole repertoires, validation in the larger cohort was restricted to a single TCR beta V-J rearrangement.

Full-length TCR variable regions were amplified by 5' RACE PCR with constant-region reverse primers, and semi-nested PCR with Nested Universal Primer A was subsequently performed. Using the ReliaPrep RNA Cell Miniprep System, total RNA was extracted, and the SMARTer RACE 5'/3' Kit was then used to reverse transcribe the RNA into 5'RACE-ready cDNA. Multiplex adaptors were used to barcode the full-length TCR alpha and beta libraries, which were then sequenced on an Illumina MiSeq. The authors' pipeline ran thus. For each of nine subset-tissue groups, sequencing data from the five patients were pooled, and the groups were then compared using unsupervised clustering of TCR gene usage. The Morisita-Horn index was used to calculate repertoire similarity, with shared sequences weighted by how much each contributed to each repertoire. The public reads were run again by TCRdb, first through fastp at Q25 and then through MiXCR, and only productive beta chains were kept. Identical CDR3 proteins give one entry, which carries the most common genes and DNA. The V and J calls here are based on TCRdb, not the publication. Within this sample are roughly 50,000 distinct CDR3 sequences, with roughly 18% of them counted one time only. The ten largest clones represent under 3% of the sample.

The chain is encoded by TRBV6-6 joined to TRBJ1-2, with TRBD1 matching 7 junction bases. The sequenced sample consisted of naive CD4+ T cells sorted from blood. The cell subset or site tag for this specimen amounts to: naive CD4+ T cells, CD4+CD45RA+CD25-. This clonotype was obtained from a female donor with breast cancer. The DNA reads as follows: TGTGCCAGCAGTCCTCCCCCCCCGGGACAGCTCTATGGCTACACCTTC. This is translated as CASSPPPPGQLYGYTF.